This T cell receptor beta chain came from a study of blood T cell repertoires in COVID-19 (dated by TCRdb to the early 2020s). For the wider study: The collaborator samples originated in the United States, Italy and Spain and spanned the acute and convalescent phases of COVID-19. The material from the prospective study consisted of cDNA or gDNA derived from T cells, B-cell-depleted T cells, or PBMCs. Subjects who had been exposed to COVID-19, were actively infected with it, or had recovered from it provided the deeply sampled blood TCRbeta repertoires that made up the dataset. The repertoires were released in a freely available public database intended as a resource for research on the immune response to SARS-CoV-2. The samples were drawn from the first 160 participants of the ongoing ImmuneRACE study and from over 950 subjects provided by 6 global collaborators. Sample metadata almost always included a de-identified subject ID, COVID-19 status, age in years and sex. Where HLA class I and class II types were available, the types were taken from metadata supplied by the sample provider, not from assay-based typing. Broader findings and caveats from the paper: Clinical and demographic metadata were provided uncurated, with the amount varying by source and participant.

The immunoSEQ Assay, a bias-controlled multiplex PCR, was used to amplify TCRbeta CDR3 regions from genomic DNA. The original methods were these. The number of nucleated cells in each sample was estimated by amplification of reference gene primers within the assay. To quantify the absolute abundance of each unique TCRbeta CDR3 rearrangement, sequence reads were collapsed and filtered. For each sample, productive Simpson clonality was calculated as the square root of Simpson's diversity index across productive rearrangements. Not all clones reach the TCRdb copy of this immuneACCESS table, which keeps in-frame sequences only. Checked studies attribute under half of the gap to unresolved V genes and leave the rest unexplained. The V and J calls and the clone size are those of that table, but D and trimming were determined from the DNA. This sample lists 25,000 to 30,000 clones; 88% were detected once. Together, the top ten hold less than 9.5% of the sample.

Notes on this clone: Its antigen target is currently unknown. Base qualities are not provided; no much larger clone lies one nucleotide away.

Each collaborating institution followed its own protocols to collect whole blood in K2EDTA tubes. For TCRbeta analysis, collaborators shipped samples in one of three forms: frozen whole blood, isolated PBMCs, or DNA extracted from either of those sample types. The CDR3 contains 14 residues, cysteine and phenylalanine counted. Left in the record is the CDR3 DNA by itself, 42 bases read in frame from the first base. V lost 5 bases and J lost 6 bases; the stretch between them is 16 bases long. CDR1 and CDR2 were assigned from the germline V gene as SNHLY and FYNNEI. The chain is made from TRBV2 and TRBJ2-5; TRBD2 could be the D gene, as 6 bases match. This receptor was obtained from a woman aged 50 to 65 with active COVID-19. Source material: peripheral blood. The DNA reads as follows: TGTGCCAGCAGTTACGGGACTCTCGAACAGACCCAGTACTTC. Protein translation: CASSYGTLEQTQYF.